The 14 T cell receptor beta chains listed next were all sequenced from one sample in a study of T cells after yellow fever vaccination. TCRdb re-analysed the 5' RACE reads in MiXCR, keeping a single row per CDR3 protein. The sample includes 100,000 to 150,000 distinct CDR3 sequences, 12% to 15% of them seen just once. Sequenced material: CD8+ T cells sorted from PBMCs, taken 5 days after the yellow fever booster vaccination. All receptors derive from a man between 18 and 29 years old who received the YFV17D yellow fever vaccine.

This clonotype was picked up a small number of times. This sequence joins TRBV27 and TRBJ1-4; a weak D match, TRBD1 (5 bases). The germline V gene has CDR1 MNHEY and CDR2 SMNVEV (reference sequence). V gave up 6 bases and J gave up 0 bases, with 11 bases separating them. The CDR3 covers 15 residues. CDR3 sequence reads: CASRKRGPTNEKLFF. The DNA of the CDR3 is TGTGCCAGCAGGAAGAGGGGACCAACTAATGAAAAACTGTTTTTT.

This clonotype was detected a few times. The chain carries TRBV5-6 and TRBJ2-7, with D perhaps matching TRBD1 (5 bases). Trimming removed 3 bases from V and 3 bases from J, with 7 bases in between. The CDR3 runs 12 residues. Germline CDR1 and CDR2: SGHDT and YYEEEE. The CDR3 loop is CASSSTVYEQYF. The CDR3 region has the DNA TGTGCCAGCAGCTCGACAGTCTACGAGCAGTACTTC.

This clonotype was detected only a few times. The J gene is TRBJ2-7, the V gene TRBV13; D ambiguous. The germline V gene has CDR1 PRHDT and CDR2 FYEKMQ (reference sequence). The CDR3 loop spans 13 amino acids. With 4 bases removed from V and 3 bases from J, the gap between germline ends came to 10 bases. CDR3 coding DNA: TGTGCCAGCAGCTCCATCATACTCTACGAGCAGTACTTC. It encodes CASSSIILYEQYF. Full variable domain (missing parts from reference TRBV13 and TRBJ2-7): AAGVIQSPRHLIKEKRETATLKCYPIPRHDTVYWYQQGPGQDPQFLISFYEKMQSDKGSIPDRFSAQQFSDYHSELNMSSLELGDSALYFCASSSIILYEQYFGPGTRLTVT.

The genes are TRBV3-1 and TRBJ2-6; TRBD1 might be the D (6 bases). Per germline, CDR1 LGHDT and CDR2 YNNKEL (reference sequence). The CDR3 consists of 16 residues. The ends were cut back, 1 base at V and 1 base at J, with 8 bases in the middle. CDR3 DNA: TGTGCCAGCAGCCAAGGGACAGCTTCTGGGGCCAACGTCCTGACTTTC. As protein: CASSQGTASGANVLTF.

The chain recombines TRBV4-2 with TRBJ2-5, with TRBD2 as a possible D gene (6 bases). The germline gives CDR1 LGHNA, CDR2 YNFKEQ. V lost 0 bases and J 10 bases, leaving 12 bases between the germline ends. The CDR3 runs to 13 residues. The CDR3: CASSQDWSGDQYF. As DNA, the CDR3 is TGTGCCAGCAGCCAAGATTGGTCGGGGGACCAGTACTTC.

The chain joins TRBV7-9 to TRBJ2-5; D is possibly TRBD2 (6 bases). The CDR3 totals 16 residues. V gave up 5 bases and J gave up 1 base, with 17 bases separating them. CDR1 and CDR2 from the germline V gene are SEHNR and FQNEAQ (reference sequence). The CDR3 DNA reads TGTGCCAGCAGCCCAACTCGTGGGGGAGGCCAAGAGACCCAGTACTTC. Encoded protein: CASSPTRGGGQETQYF.

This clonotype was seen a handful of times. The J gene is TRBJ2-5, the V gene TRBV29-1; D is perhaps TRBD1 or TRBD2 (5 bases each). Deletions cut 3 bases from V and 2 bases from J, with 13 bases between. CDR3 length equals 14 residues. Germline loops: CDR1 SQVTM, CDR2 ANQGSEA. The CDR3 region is CSVELVGVQETQYF. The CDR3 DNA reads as TGCAGCGTTGAGTTGGTGGGGGTACAAGAGACCCAGTACTTC. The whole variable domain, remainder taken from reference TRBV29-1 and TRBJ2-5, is SAVISQKPSRDICQRGTSLTIQCQVDSQVTMMFWYRQQPGQSLTLIATANQGSEATYESGFVIDKFPISRPNLTFSTLTVSNMSPEDSSIYLCSVELVGVQETQYFGPGTRLLVL.

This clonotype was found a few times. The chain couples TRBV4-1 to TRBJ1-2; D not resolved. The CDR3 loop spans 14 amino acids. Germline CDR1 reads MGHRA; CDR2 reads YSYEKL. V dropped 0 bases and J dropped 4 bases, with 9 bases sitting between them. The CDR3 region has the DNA TGCGCCAGCAGCCAAGATCCGGGAGGCTATGGCTACACCTTC. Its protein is CASSQDPGGYGYTF.

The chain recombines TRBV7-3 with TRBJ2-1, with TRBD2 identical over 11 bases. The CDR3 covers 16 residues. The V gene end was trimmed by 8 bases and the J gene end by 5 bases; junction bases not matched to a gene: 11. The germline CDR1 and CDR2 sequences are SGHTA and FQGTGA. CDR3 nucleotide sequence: TGTGCCAGCTCCAAGGAGGGACTAGCGGTGGACAATGAGCAGTTCTTC. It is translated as CASSKEGLAVDNEQFF.

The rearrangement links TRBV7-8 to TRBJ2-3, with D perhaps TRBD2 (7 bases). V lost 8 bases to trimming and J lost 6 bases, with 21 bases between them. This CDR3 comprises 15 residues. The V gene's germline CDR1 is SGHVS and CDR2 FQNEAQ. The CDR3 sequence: CASQGLAWGGDTQYF. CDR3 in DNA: TGTGCCAGCCAGGGGTTAGCGTGGGGGGGGGATACGCAGTATTTT.

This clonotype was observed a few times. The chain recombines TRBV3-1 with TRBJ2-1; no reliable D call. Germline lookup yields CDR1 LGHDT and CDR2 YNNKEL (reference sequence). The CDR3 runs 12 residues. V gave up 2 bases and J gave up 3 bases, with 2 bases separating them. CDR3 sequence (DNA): TGTGCCAGCAGCCAACTCTACAATGAGCAGTTCTTC. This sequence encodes CASSQLYNEQFF.

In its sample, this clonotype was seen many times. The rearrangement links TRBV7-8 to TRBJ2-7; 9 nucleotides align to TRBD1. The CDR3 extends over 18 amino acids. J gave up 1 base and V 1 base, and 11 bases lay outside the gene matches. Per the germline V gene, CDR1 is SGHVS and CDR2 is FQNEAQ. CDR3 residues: CASSLGWRDREVSYEQYF. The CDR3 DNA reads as TGTGCCAGCAGCTTAGGGTGGAGGGACAGGGAAGTATCCTACGAGCAGTACTTC. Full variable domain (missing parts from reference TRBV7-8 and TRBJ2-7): GAGVSQSPRYKVAKRGQDVALRCDPISGHVSLFWYQQALGQGPEFLTYFQNEAQLDKSGLPSDRFFAERPEGSVSTLKIQRTQQEDSAVYLCASSLGWRDREVSYEQYFGPGTRLTVT.

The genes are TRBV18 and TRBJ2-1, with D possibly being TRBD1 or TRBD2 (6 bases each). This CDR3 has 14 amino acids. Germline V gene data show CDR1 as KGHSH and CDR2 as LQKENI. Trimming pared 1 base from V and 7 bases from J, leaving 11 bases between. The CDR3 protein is CASSPRQGRNEQFF. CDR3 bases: TGTGCCAGCTCACCACGTCAGGGGAGGAATGAGCAGTTCTTC.

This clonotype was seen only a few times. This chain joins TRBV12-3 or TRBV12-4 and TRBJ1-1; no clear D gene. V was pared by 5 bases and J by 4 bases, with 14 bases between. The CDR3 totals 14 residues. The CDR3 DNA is TGTGCCAGCAGTCCCCACCTCGGGTTCACTGAAGCTTTCTTT. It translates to CASSPHLGFTEAFF.